This TCR beta chain emerged from a study of T cell changes during pregnancy in multiple sclerosis. The CDR3 is 15 amino acids. The V segment lost 5 bases and the J segment 1 base; nucleotides outside the gene matches: 4. CDR1 GTSNPN and CDR2 SVGIG come from the germline V gene (reference sequence). Sequencing used immunoSEQ multiplex PCR; TCRdb keeps in-frame clones, though not all of them. The sample carries roughly 38,000 clones, 91% recorded once. The sequence derives from a female donor in good health, enrolled as a control in a pregnancy study. The sample in question was CD4+ T cells from peripheral blood mononuclear cells, obtained in the second trimester of pregnancy. The chain joins TRBV30 to TRBJ2-3; 12 nucleotides agree with TRBD2. The CDR3 DNA reads as TGTGCCTGGCAACTAGCGGGGGGCCGCACAGATACGCAGTATTTT. As protein: CAWQLAGGRTDTQYF.